The TCR beta chain under discussion was sequenced for a study of T cell responses to AZD1222 COVID-19 vaccine. General study results and limits: Baseline serostatus was positive in only six AZD1222 recipients. Recipients of two AZD1222 doses showed rising Spike-specific TCR breadth and depth. White British ancestry dominated among donors, who included more females, and clonal diversity was possibly underestimated.

The repertoire was sequenced with immunoSEQ multiplex PCR; TCRdb's copy has only in-frame clones and lacks some. The table shows around 120,000 clones, with around 92% occurring only once. Germline CDR1 reads LNHDA; CDR2 reads SQIVND (reference sequence). The CDR3 has 15 residues. Trimming shortened V by 3 bases and J by 2 bases, and 11 bases separated the two germline ends. Turning to this clone: Its antigen is not identified.

The TCR was taken from an adult in good health. The chain recombines TRBV19 with TRBJ1-5; D remains unclear. Source: peripheral blood, taken on day 0 of AZD1222 vaccination. This chain's CDR3 is CASSIGGLGNQPQHF. The CDR3 DNA reads TGTGCCAGTAGTATCGGAGGGCTAGGCAATCAGCCCCAGCATTTT.